These T cell receptor beta chains were read from a single sample in a study of shared clonotypes between healthy human individuals. Here immunoSEQ multiplex PCR was the method, and the copy in TCRdb shows in-frame clones only, minus some. The sample has about 2.1 million clones, around 93% seen once. Input material: naive CD8+ T cells from PBMCs. All receptors come from a man younger than 30 in good health. Some clones in this sample may be carry-over from other donors' samples. CDR3s include the opening cysteine and the closing phenylalanine or tryptophan. The D gene is left open where the match is weak. A clone size is listed for some rows: how often the clone was seen (once, few, many), or a class if it is expanded.

CDR3aa,CDR3nt,v_gene,d_gene,j_gene,abundance
CASSLARDRAYEQYF,TGTGCCAGCAGTTTGGCCCGGGACAGGGCCTACGAGCAGTACTTC,TRBV28,TRBD1,TRBJ2-7,-
CASSPRREPYEQYF,TGTGCCAGCTCACCCCGGCGGGAGCCCTACGAGCAGTACTTC,TRBV18,TRBD2,TRBJ2-7,once
CASSFGGAEQYF,TGTGCCAGCAGTTTTGGGGGGGCGGAGCAGTACTTC,TRBV27,-,TRBJ2-7,-
CASSPADRRLWNTGELFF,TGTGCCAGCAGTCCCGCCGATCGACGACTGTGGAACACCGGGGAGCTGTTTTTT,TRBV28,-,TRBJ2-2,-
CASSPGQNKIHTGELFF,TGTGCCAGCAGTCCGGGACAGAACAAAATCCACACCGGGGAGCTGTTTTTT,TRBV28,TRBD1,TRBJ2-2,-
CASSPRVSGVGVYEQFF,TGTGCCAGCAGCCCCCGGGTTAGCGGGGTGGGTGTGTATGAGCAGTTCTTC,TRBV11-2,TRBD2,TRBJ2-1,-
CASSETGRVAEAFF,TGTGCCAGCAGTGAAACGGGCAGGGTGGCTGAAGCTTTCTTT,TRBV6-1,-,TRBJ1-1,-
CASSYRAAGEQYF,TGTGCCAGCAGTTACCGGGCGGCGGGCGAGCAGTACTTC,TRBV27,-,TRBJ2-7,-
CATLGEGQDTEAFF,TGTGCCACCCTAGGGGAGGGGCAAGACACTGAAGCTTTCTTT,TRBV19,-,TRBJ1-1,-
CASSQDRYEGAGANVLTF,TGCGCCAGCAGCCAAGATCGGTATGAGGGTGCTGGGGCCAACGTCCTGACTTTC,TRBV4-1,-,TRBJ2-6,-
CASSLASLGGMNTEAFF,TGCGCCAGCAGCTTGGCCTCCTTAGGGGGAATGAACACTGAAGCTTTCTTT,TRBV5-1,-,TRBJ1-1,few
CASSVSHTSGSEQYF,TGTGCCAGCAGTGTCTCACACACTAGCGGGAGCGAGCAGTACTTC,TRBV6-4,TRBD2,TRBJ2-7,few
CASSQDGGAGTGELFF,TGCGCCAGCAGCCAAGATGGGGGCGCGGGCACCGGGGAGCTGTTTTTT,TRBV4-1,-,TRBJ2-2,-
CASRGGTVRQPQHF,TGTGCCAGTAGGGGCGGGACAGTCCGTCAGCCCCAGCATTTT,TRBV19,TRBD1,TRBJ1-5,-
CASSFRAEVEAFF,TGTGCCAGCAGTTTTCGGGCAGAGGTTGAAGCTTTCTTT,TRBV28,-,TRBJ1-1,-
CSAGGGYSYEQYF,TGCAGCGCGGGGGGGGGATACTCCTACGAGCAGTACTTC,TRBV29-1,TRBD2,TRBJ2-7,-
CSVGTSEQYF,TGCAGCGTTGGAACCTCCGAGCAGTACTTC,TRBV29-1,-,TRBJ2-7,-
CATCDRSYTDTQYF,TGTGCCACCTGCGACAGGTCCTACACAGATACGCAGTATTTT,TRBV15,-,TRBJ2-3,-
CSVLTPRDRGGDTQYF,TGCAGCGTTCTTACTCCCCGGGACAGGGGTGGTGATACGCAGTATTTT,TRBV29-1,TRBD1,TRBJ2-3,-
CASSGGLDLYEQYF,TGCGCCAGCAGCGGGGGACTCGACCTCTACGAGCAGTACTTC,TRBV5-1,-,TRBJ2-7,once
CASTRIERQGGQSEAFF,TGTGCCAGTACCAGAATAGAGAGACAGGGAGGGCAGTCGGAAGCTTTCTTT,TRBV19,TRBD1,TRBJ1-1,-
CASLDQVLGTQYF,TGCGCCAGCCTTGACCAGGTTTTAGGGACCCAGTACTTC,TRBV4-1,-,TRBJ2-5,-
CASSYRDYSTDTQYF,TGTGCCAGCAGCTATCGGGACTACAGCACAGATACGCAGTATTTT,TRBV5-4,TRBD2,TRBJ2-3,few
CASSVVPSATPYEQYF,TGTGCCAGCAGCGTAGTCCCCTCCGCCACCCCCTACGAGCAGTACTTC,TRBV9,-,TRBJ2-7,once
CASSLSGSYEQYF,TGTGCCAGCAGCTTATCAGGGAGCTACGAGCAGTACTTC,TRBV7-3,-,TRBJ2-7,once
CASRLAGVYEQFF,TGTGCCAGCAGACTAGCGGGAGTTTATGAGCAGTTCTTC,TRBV28,TRBD2,TRBJ2-1,-
CASSRGTFQETQYF,TGTGCCAGCAGCCGGGGGACTTTCCAAGAGACCCAGTACTTC,TRBV9,-,TRBJ2-5,once
CASSVGDRNYEQYF,TGTGCCAGCAGCGTAGGGGACAGGAACTACGAGCAGTACTTC,TRBV9,TRBD1,TRBJ2-7,-
CASSELGSMYQPQHF,TGTGCCAGCAGTGAACTGGGTTCGATGTATCAGCCCCAGCATTTT,TRBV6-1,-,TRBJ1-5,-
CASQWGRGMNTEAFF,TGTGCCAGTCAGTGGGGGCGGGGGATGAACACTGAAGCTTTCTTT,TRBV6-1,-,TRBJ1-1,-
CAGAPGTGYNEQFF,TGTGCCGGTGCTCCGGGTACTGGGTACAATGAGCAGTTCTTC,TRBV7-9,-,TRBJ2-1,-
CASSSGGENIQYF,TGTGCCAGCAGCTCAGGGGGCGAAAACATTCAGTACTTC,TRBV5-4,TRBD1,TRBJ2-4,-
CASSLSAAKNIQYF,TGTGCCAGCAGTTTATCAGCAGCCAAAAACATTCAGTACTTC,TRBV28,-,TRBJ2-4,-
CASSFSSGSRSYEQYF,TGTGCCAGCAGTTTCAGTAGCGGGAGCAGGTCCTACGAGCAGTACTTC,TRBV6-5,TRBD2,TRBJ2-7,-
CASRSGQANEQFF,TGTGCCAGCAGAAGCGGGCAAGCCAATGAGCAGTTCTTC,TRBV2,-,TRBJ2-1,-
CASSLFSGRADEQFF,TGCGCCAGCAGCTTGTTCAGCGGGAGGGCCGATGAGCAGTTCTTC,TRBV5-1,TRBD2,TRBJ2-1,-